Presented here are 5 T cell receptor beta chains from one specimen sequenced in a study of T cell clonotyping in hematopoietic cell transplantation. The time point denotes: recipient sample about 28 days before transplant, after cytoreduction. Method: immunoSEQ multiplex PCR; TCRdb's copy keeps in-frame clones and lacks some. The sample carries about 29,000 clones, approximately 80% recorded once. The sample was peripheral blood mononuclear cells, taken before stem cell transplant. These receptors were taken from a woman aged 30 to 39 with chronic myeloid leukemia. Some clones in this sample may be carry-over from other donors' samples.

The CDR3: CASSYSGREGEEQYF. The CDR3, as DNA: TGTGCCAGCAGCTATAGCGGTCGGGAGGGTGAGGAGCAGTACTTC. The V call is TRBV7-3, the J call TRBJ2-7; TRBD2 matches 8 bases. CDR3 length equals 15 residues. Unmatched junction bases numbered 12, after V lost 4 bases and J lost 7 bases. Germline-derived CDR1 and CDR2 are SGHTA and FQGTGA.

This rearrangement joins TRBV2 to TRBJ1-1; tentatively, D is TRBD1 (5 bases). Per the germline V gene, CDR1 is SNHLY and CDR2 is FYNNEI. Trimming took 4 bases from V and 6 from J, leaving 12 bases between them. The CDR3 loop spans 13 amino acids. CDR3 loop: CASSGDWEAEAFF. The CDR3 DNA is TGTGCCAGCAGTGGGGACTGGGAAGCTGAAGCTTTCTTT.

This chain joins TRBV6-1 and TRBJ2-2; D not certain. This CDR3 has 12 residues. V lost 8 bases, J lost 4 bases, and 8 bases lay in between. Germline V gene data show CDR1 as MNHNS and CDR2 as SASEGT. CDR3 sequence reads: CASRTGTGELFF. CDR3 DNA: TGTGCCAGCCGTACCGGCACCGGGGAGCTGTTTTTT.

The chain employs TRBV4-2 and TRBJ1-2, with D perhaps matching TRBD1 (5 bases). The CDR3 is 16 residues long. Germline CDR1 reads LGHNA; CDR2 reads YNFKEQ. The V and J ends lost 0 bases and 4 bases respectively, with 15 bases between them. DNA of the CDR3: TGTGCCAGCAGCCAAGATATCGGGGGTCGGGTCTATGGCTACACCTTC. It specifies CASSQDIGGRVYGYTF.

This clone was detected once. This chain uses TRBV20-1 with TRBJ2-7; maybe TRBD1 (5 bases). Germline-derived CDR1 and CDR2 are DFQATT and SNEGSKA (reference sequence). The CDR3 is 11 amino acids. V gave up 6 bases and J gave up 7 bases, with 13 bases separating them. For the CDR3, the DNA is TGCAGTGCCAACAAGGGGTGGGAGCAGTACTTC. It encodes CSANKGWEQYF.